This T cell receptor beta chain was captured in a study of cytotoxic CD8 clonotypes in ibrutinib-treated CLL. About the research overall: Among the patients, 10 to 11 presented as relapsed/refractory and 15 as treatment-naive; 17 to 18 showed unmutated IGHV. Notes on the study in general: Sampling time points were not equivalent between sustained-remission and progressing patients.

A 1 in 200,000 to 1 in 1 million T cell depth was the sequencing target. Using immunoSEQ multiplex PCR, the repertoire was profiled, and TCRdb retains in-frame clones only, with some absent. The sample lists some 300,000 clones; around four fifths were seen once. The germline V gene encodes CDR1 SGHRS and CDR2 YFSETQ. This CDR3 comprises 16 residues. V trimming: 7 bases; J trimming: 2 bases; junction bases outside the gene matches: 12. Note on this clone: Its cognate antigen is unknown.

The origin of this receptor is a human donor with chronic lymphocytic leukemia. The V gene is TRBV5-1, the J gene TRBJ2-7, with 10 bases fitting TRBD1. The sample here was PBMCs, taken before ibrutinib treatment. CDR3 region: CASYPGQGNPTYEQYF. CDR3 coding DNA: TGCGCCAGCTATCCGGGACAGGGGAACCCAACCTACGAGCAGTACTTC.